These 14 T cell receptor beta chains were all obtained from the same sample, sequenced in a study of control samples from healthy donors and cancer patients (dated by TCRdb to 2018 to 2021). Libraries were built with the immunoSEQ multiplex PCR assay. The table comes from immuneACCESS by way of TCRdb, which keeps in-frame sequences with V and J called. Part of the clones is missing from these tables; in studies checked, under half for an unresolved V gene and the rest for unknown reasons. This sample lists 95,000 to 150,000 clones; approximately 88% were detected once. Clones ranked in the top ten supply around 3.5% of the sample. Sequencing was performed on blood. Receptor source: a man in his forties in good health.

This clone has a handful of counts. This chain uses TRBV7-9 with TRBJ2-7; tentatively, D is TRBD1 (6 bases). Trimming pared 7 bases from V and 4 bases from J, leaving 8 bases between. The CDR3 sequence is 11 residues long. Per the germline V gene, CDR1 is SEHNR and CDR2 is FQNEAQ (reference sequence). CDR3: CASTRGYEQYF. In DNA form, the CDR3 reads TGTGCCAGCACTAGGGGGTACGAGCAGTACTTC.

J is TRBJ2-7 and V is TRBV7-3; D not certain. Germline V gives CDR1 SGHTA, CDR2 FQGTGA. The length of the CDR3 is 13 residues. Trimming took off 0 bases at V and 5 bases at J, with 8 bases between the two ends. The CDR3 nucleotides are TGTGCCAGCAGCTTAACGTCGACAAACGAGCAGTACTTC. Translation: CASSLTSTNEQYF.

This rearrangement joins TRBV5-5 to TRBJ2-2, with 11 bases fitting TRBD1. CDR1 is SGHKS and CDR2 is YYEKEE in the germline V gene (reference sequence). The ends lost 1 base at V and 7 bases at J; junction bases unmatched: 9. CDR3 length equals 17 residues. The CDR3 DNA sequence: TGTGCCAGCAGCTTGAATCCCCCGGGACAGGGGGTCGGGGAGCTGTTTTTT. Its translation: CASSLNPPGQGVGELFF.

The chain has TRBV5-1 and TRBJ1-2; possibly TRBD1 for D (6 bases). The CDR3 sequence is 13 residues long. Germline loops: CDR1 SGHRS, CDR2 YFSETQ. Deletions cut 4 bases from V and 1 base from J, with 8 bases between. The CDR3 loop is CASSPDSNYGYTF. DNA of the CDR3: TGCGCCAGCAGCCCGGACAGTAACTATGGCTACACCTTC.

As DNA, the CDR3 is TGTGCCAGCAGCTTGCGGACAGTGGAGACCCAGTACTTC. Translating it yields CASSLRTVETQYF. J is TRBJ2-5 and V is TRBV11-1; tentative D call: TRBD1 (6 bases). Germline values: CDR1 SGHAT, CDR2 FQDESV (reference sequence). Trimming cost V 3 bases and J 5 bases, with 10 bases left between them. The CDR3 contains 13 residues. Variable domain in full (rest from reference TRBV11-1 and TRBJ2-5): EAEVAQSPRYKITEKSQAVAFWCDPISGHATLYWYRQILGQGPELLVQFQDESVVDDSQLPKDRFSAERLKGVDSTLKIQPAELGDSAMYLCASSLRTVETQYFGPGTRLLVL.

This rearrangement joins TRBV7-9 to TRBJ2-3; possible D gene TRBD1, 6 bases. Trimming cost V 7 bases and J 0 bases, with 11 bases left between them. Germline CDR1 is SEHNR and CDR2 is FQNEAQ (reference sequence). The CDR3 is 14 amino acids. The CDR3 DNA reads as TGTGCCAGCACCCAGGGGCAGAGCACAGATACGCAGTATTTT. This codes for CASTQGQSTDTQYF.

This clone was found a few times. The chain couples TRBV5-4 to TRBJ1-4, with 7 positions matching TRBD1. V shed 4 bases, J shed 8 bases, and the junction held 11 bases outside the gene matches. The V gene's germline CDR1 is SGHNT and CDR2 YYREEE (reference sequence). The CDR3 is 15 residues long. CDR3 DNA sequence: TGTGCCAGCAGCCCCGGCGGGAGGGGGCGAGAAAAACTGTTTTTT. Residues: CASSPGGRGREKLFF.

V usage is TRBV25-1 and J usage is TRBJ1-1; 8 nucleotides match TRBD1. The CDR3 runs to 15 residues. J lost 4 bases, V lost 3 bases, and 7 bases had no gene match. Germline V gives CDR1 MGHDK, CDR2 SYGVNS. The CDR3 bases are TGTGCCAGCAGTGATTTAAACAGGGGGAGCACTGAAGCTTTCTTT. Amino acid sequence: CASSDLNRGSTEAFF.

This clone was seen once. CDR3 amino acids: CASSQDSLAKNIQYF. The CDR3 coding sequence is TGCGCCAGCAGCCAAGATTCCCTAGCCAAAAACATTCAGTACTTC. The chain joins TRBV4-3 to TRBJ2-4; D unresolved. Per the germline V gene, CDR1 is LGHNA and CDR2 is YSLEER. The CDR3 has 15 residues. Trimming left V 0 bases short and J 0 bases short, with 6 bases between.

The gene calls are TRBV7-6 and TRBJ2-7; the D is unclear. V was clipped by 3 bases and J by 4 bases, with 7 bases between them. CDR1 SGHVS and CDR2 FNYEAQ come from the germline V gene. The CDR3 runs 12 residues. The chain's CDR3 is CASSFNSYEQYF. DNA of the CDR3: TGTGCCAGCAGCTTTAATTCTTACGAGCAGTACTTC.

The chain has TRBV2 and TRBJ1-6, with D perhaps matching TRBD1 (6 bases). This CDR3 is 17 amino acids long. V gave up 1 base and J gave up 2 bases, with 12 bases separating them. The germline V gene encodes CDR1 SNHLY and CDR2 FYNNEI. The CDR3 loop is CASSEEFGGPYNSPLHF. The CDR3 DNA is TGTGCCAGCAGTGAAGAGTTTGGGGGCCCCTATAATTCACCCCTCCACTTT.

DNA for the CDR3: TGTGCTAGTGGTTTCCAGCGCCAAGAGACCCAGTACTTC. It specifies CASGFQRQETQYF. This chain uses TRBV12-5 with TRBJ2-5; D remains ambiguous. V was trimmed by 3 bases and J by 1 base, leaving 6 bases between them. The CDR3 totals 13 residues. Germline-derived CDR1 and CDR2 are LGHNT and FRNRAP.

The chain uses TRBV7-8 and TRBJ1-6; 9 bases line up with TRBD1. J lost 0 bases, V lost 5 bases, and 8 bases had no gene match. The germline gives CDR1 SGHVS, CDR2 FQNEAQ. The CDR3 contains 18 residues. CDR3 loop: CASSLTGTGSSYNSPLHF. CDR3 nucleotides: TGTGCCAGCAGCCTAACCGGGACAGGGAGCTCCTATAATTCACCCCTCCACTTT.

The J gene is TRBJ1-1, the V gene TRBV6-1; D gene unclear. The CDR3 extends over 14 amino acids. The V gene lost 1 base and the J gene lost 4 bases, with 10 bases spanning the gap. Germline CDR1 reads MNHNS; CDR2 reads SASEGT. CDR3 nucleotide sequence: TGTGCCAGCAGTGAAGAAGGGTTGACCACTGAAGCTTTCTTT. The encoded protein is CASSEEGLTTEAFF.